This T cell receptor (beta chain) came from a study of blood T cell repertoires in COVID-19. On the study more broadly: Samples of COVID-19 (acute and convalescent) were obtained from the United States, Italy and Spain. PBMCs, B-cell-depleted T cells, or T cells provided the cDNA or gDNA that made up the material.

Per germline, CDR1 MNHEY and CDR2 SMNVEV (reference sequence). This CDR3 is built from 16 residues. The trim removed 6 bases at V and 3 bases at J, leaving 11 bases unmatched. Original methodology: Estimation of nucleated cell counts relied on the amplification of reference gene primers. Sequencing was performed with immunoSEQ multiplex PCR; in TCRdb, only in-frame clones are kept and a portion is missing. For V, J and clone size, that table is used; D and trimming come from the DNA. The table shows approximately 90,000 clones, with approximately 84% occurring only once. The J gene is TRBJ2-7, the V gene TRBV27, with 10 bases fitting TRBD2. The sequenced sample consisted of peripheral blood. This receptor was taken from a man aged 60 to 69 with acute or convalescent COVID-19. The CDR3 DNA reads as TGTGCCAGCAGCCTAGGGAGAGCTAGCGGGGGCTACGAGCAGTACTTC. It specifies CASSLGRASGGYEQYF.